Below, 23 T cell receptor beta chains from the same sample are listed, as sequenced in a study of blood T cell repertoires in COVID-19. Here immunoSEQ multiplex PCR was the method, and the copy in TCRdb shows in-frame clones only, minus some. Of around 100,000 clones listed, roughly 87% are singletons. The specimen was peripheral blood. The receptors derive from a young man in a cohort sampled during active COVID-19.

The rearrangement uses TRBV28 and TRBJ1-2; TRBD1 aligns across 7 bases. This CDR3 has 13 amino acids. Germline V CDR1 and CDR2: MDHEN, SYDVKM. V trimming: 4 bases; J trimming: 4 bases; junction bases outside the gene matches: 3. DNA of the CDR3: TGTGCCAGCAGTTCGGGACAGTCCTATGGCTACACCTTC. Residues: CASSSGQSYGYTF.

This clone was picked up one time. CDR3 bases: TGTGCCACCCGAGTCGCGTCCCTTAACAATGAGCAGTTCTTC. Translating it yields CATRVASLNNEQFF. V is TRBV7-2 and J is TRBJ2-1; D uncertain. Per the germline V gene, CDR1 is SGHTA and CDR2 is FQGNSA. V gave up 10 bases and J gave up 5 bases, with 18 bases separating them. This CDR3 comprises 14 residues.

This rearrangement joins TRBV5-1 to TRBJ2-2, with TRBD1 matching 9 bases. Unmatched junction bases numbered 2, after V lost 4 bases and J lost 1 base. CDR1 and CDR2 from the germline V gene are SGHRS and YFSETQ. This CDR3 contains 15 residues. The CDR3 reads CASSPGQGNTGELFF. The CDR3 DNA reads TGCGCCAGCAGCCCGGGACAGGGGAACACCGGGGAGCTGTTTTTT.

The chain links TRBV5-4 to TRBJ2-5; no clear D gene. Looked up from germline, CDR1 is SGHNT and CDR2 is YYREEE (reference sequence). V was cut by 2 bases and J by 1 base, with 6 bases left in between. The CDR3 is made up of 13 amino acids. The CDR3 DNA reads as TGTGCCAGCAGCTTTTGGCCCCAAGAGACCCAGTACTTC. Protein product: CASSFWPQETQYF.

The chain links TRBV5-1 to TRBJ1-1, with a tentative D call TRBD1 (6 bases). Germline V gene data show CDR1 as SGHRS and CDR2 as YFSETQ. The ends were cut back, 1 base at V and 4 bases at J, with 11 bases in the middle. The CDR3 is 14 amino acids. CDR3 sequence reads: CASSLQTGSTEAFF. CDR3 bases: TGCGCCAGCAGCTTGCAAACAGGGTCCACTGAAGCTTTCTTT.

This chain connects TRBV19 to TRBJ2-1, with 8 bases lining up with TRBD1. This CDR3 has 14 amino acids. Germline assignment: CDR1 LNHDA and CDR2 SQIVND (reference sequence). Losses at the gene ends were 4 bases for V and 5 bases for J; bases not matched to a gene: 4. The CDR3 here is CASSNRDRHNEQFF. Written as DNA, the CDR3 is TGTGCCAGTAGTAACCGGGACAGGCACAATGAGCAGTTCTTC.

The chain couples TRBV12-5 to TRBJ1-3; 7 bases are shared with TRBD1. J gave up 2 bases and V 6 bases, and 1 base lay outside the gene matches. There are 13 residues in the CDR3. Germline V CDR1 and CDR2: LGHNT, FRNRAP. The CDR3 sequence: CASGTGPGNTIYF. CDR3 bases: TGTGCTAGTGGGACAGGGCCTGGAAACACCATATATTTT.

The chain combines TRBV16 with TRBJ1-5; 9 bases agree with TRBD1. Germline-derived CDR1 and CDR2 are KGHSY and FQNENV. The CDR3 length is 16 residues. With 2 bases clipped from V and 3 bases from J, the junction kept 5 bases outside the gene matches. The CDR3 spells CASSQVTGGTNQPQHF. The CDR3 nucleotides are TGTGCCAGCAGCCAAGTTACAGGGGGCACCAATCAGCCCCAGCATTTT.

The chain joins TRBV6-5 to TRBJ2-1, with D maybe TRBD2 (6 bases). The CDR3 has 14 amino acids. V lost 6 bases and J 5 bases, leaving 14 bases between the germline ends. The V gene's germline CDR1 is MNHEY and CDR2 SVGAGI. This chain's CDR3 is CASRAGTGNNEQFF. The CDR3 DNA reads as TGTGCCAGCAGGGCCGGGACTGGGAACAATGAGCAGTTCTTC.

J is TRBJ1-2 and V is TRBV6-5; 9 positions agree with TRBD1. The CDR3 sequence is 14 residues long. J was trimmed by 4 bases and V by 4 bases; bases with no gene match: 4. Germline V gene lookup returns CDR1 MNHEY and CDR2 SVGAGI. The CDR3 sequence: CASSFRDRAYGYTF. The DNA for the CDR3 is TGTGCCAGCAGTTTCCGGGACAGGGCCTATGGCTACACCTTC.

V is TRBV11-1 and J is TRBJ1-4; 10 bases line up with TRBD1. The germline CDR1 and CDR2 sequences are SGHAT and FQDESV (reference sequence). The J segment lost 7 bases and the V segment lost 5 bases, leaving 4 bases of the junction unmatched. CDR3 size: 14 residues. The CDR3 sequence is CASSNDRGLEKLFF. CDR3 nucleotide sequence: TGTGCCAGCAGCAACGACAGGGGGCTTGAAAAACTGTTTTTT.

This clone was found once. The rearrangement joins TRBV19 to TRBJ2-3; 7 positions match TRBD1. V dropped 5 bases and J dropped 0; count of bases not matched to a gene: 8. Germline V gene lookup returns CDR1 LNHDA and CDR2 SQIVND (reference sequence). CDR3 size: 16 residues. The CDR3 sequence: CASSSFGQASTDTQYF. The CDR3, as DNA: TGTGCCAGTAGTTCTTTCGGACAGGCTAGCACAGATACGCAGTATTTT.

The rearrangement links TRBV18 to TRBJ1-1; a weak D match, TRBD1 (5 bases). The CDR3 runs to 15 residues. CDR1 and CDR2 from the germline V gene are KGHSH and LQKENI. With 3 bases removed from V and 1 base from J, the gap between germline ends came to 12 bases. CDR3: CASSPFPQGNTEAFF. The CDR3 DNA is TGTGCCAGCTCACCTTTCCCCCAGGGGAACACTGAAGCTTTCTTT.

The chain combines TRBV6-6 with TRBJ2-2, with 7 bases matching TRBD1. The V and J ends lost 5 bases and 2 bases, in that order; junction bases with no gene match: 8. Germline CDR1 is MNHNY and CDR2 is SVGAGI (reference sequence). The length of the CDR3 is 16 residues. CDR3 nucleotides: TGTGCCAGCAGTCGCGACAGGGTGGTCAACACCGGGGAGCTGTTTTTT. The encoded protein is CASSRDRVVNTGELFF.

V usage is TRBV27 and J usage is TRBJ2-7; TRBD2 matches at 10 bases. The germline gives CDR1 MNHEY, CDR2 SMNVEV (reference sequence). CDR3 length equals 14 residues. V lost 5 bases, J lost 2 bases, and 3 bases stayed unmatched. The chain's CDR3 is CASSVTSGAYEQYF. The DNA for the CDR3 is TGTGCCAGCAGTGTAACTAGCGGGGCCTACGAGCAGTACTTC.

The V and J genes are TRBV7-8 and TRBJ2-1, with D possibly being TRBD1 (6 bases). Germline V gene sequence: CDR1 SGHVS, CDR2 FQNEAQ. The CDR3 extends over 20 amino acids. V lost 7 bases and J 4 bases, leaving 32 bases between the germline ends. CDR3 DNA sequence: TGTGCCAGCACCTCAACTAGAACAGGGTCCCAACGAAAACTTTACAATGAGCAGTTCTTC. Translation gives CASTSTRTGSQRKLYNEQFF. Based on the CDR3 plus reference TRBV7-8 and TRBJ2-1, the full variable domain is GAGVSQSPRYKVAKRGQDVALRCDPISGHVSLFWYQQALGQGPEFLTYFQNEAQLDKSGLPSDRFFAERPEGSVSTLKIQRTQQEDSAVYLCASTSTRTGSQRKLYNEQFFGPGTRLTVL.

Here the CDR3 reads CASSLAGQARRSGANVLTF. Here the CDR3 DNA reads TGCGCCAGCAGCTTGGCTGGCCAGGCTCGCCGCTCTGGGGCCAACGTCCTGACTTTC. The V call is TRBV5-1, the J call TRBJ2-6; D is undetermined. Trimming left V 0 bases short and J 0 bases short, with 16 bases between. The germline gives CDR1 SGHRS, CDR2 YFSETQ. The CDR3 contains 19 residues.

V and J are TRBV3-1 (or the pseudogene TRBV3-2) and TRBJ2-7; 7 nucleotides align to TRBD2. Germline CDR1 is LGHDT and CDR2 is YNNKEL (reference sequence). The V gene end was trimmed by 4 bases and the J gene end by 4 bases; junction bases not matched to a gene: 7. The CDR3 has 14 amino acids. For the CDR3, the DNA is TGTGCCAGCAGCCCCCGCGGGGGTTGGTACGAGCAGTACTTC. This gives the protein CASSPRGGWYEQYF.

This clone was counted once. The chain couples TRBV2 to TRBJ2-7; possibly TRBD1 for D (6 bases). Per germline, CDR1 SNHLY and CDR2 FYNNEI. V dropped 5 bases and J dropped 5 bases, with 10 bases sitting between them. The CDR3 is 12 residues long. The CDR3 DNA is TGTGCCAGCAGTTCCAGGGGCGACGAGCAGTACTTC. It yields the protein CASSSRGDEQYF. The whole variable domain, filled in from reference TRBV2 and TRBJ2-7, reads EPEVTQTPSHQVTQMGQEVILRCVPISNHLYFYWYRQILGQKVEFLVSFYNNEISEKSEIFDDQFSVERPDGSNFTLKIRSTKLEDSAMYFCASSSRGDEQYFGPGTRLTVT.

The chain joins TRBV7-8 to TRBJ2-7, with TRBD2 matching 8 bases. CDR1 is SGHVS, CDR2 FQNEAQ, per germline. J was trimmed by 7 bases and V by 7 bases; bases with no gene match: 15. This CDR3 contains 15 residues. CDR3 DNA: TGTGCCAGCACCACTAGAGCCGGGACTAGGACTGAGCAGTACTTC. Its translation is CASTTRAGTRTEQYF.

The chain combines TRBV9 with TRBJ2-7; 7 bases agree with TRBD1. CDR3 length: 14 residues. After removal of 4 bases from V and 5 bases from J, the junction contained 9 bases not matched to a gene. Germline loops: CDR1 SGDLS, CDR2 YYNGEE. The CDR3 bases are TGTGCCAGCAGCTCGAGCAGGGGGAGCAACGAGCAGTACTTC. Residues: CASSSSRGSNEQYF.

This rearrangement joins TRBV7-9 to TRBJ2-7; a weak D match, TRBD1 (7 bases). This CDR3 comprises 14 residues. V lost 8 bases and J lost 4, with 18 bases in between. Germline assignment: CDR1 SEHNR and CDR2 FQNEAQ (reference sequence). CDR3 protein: CASEHATGRYEQYF. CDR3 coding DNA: TGTGCCAGCGAGCACGCGACAGGGAGGTACGAGCAGTACTTC.

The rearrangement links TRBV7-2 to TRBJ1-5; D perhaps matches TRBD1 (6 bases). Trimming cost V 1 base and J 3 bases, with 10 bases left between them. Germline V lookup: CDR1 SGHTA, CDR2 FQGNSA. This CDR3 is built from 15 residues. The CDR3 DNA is TGTGCCAGCAGCTTAGGTACAGGGAACAATCAGCCCCAGCATTTT. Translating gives CASSLGTGNNQPQHF.